The rows below give T cell receptor beta chains drawn from one sample of a study of early T cells in non-severe SARS-CoV-2 infection. TCRdb independently ran MiXCR on the 5' RACE reads; one entry per CDR3 protein. The data show over 55,000 distinct CDR3 sequences, 9.5% to 15% seen once. This sample comprised whole blood, obtained at baseline. All receptors derive from an adult who was a healthcare worker with PCR-confirmed SARS-CoV-2 infection or an uninfected control (not recorded which). The CDR3 runs from the conserved cysteine through the conserved F or W. A D gene is named only where the DNA matches it firmly. Only some rows state a clone size, as once, few, many or a class for expanded clones.

TRBJ2-7	TRBV28	few	NA	CASSLYQGYEQYF	TGTGCCAGCAGTTTATACCAGGGTTACGAGCAGTACTTC
TRBJ2-2	TRBV3-1	NA	NA	CASSQLGDTGELFF	TGTGCCAGCAGCCAATTAGGGGACACCGGGGAGCTGTTTTTT
TRBJ1-4	TRBV28	many	NA	CASSSGTLTNEKLFF	TGTGCCAGCAGTTCCGGGACTCTAACTAATGAAAAACTGTTTTTT
TRBJ1-2	TRBV12-3/TRBV12-4	NA	NA	CASSSKGVGTANYGYTF	TGTGCCAGCAGTTCCAAAGGTGTTGGGACCGCGAACTATGGCTACACCTTC
TRBJ1-1	TRBV2	many	NA	CASSTTRGGTEAFF	TGTGCCAGCAGCACGACGCGGGGTGGCACTGAAGCTTTCTTT
TRBJ2-1	TRBV12-3/TRBV12-4	few	NA	CASSLSMGEQFF	TGTGCCAGCAGTTTATCGATGGGTGAGCAGTTCTTC
TRBJ2-2	TRBV15	NA	NA	CATSRQGSTGELFF	TGTGCCACCAGCAGACAGGGATCCACCGGGGAGCTGTTTTTT
TRBJ1-2	TRBV9	few	NA	CASSVQTGSNYGYTF	TGTGCCAGCAGCGTTCAGACAGGAAGTAACTATGGCTACACCTTC
TRBJ1-4	TRBV7-8	many	NA	CASSETGPWEKLFF	TGTGCCAGCAGCGAGACAGGCCCCTGGGAAAAACTGTTTTTT
TRBJ2-2	TRBV7-9	many	NA	CASSPHPGGAGELFF	TGTGCCAGCAGCCCCCACCCCGGTGGGGCCGGGGAGCTGTTTTTT
TRBJ1-1	TRBV7-9	NA	NA	CASSRPPIAAEAFF	TGTGCCAGCAGCAGACCCCCGATTGCCGCTGAAGCTTTCTTT
TRBJ1-2	TRBV5-1	NA	NA	CASSPRTAPYGYTF	TGCGCCAGCAGCCCCAGGACGGCACCTTATGGCTACACCTTC
TRBJ1-2	TRBV7-8	many	NA	CASSLGPVNYGYTF	TGTGCCAGCAGCCTGGGACCCGTAAACTATGGCTACACCTTC
TRBJ2-7	TRBV6-2/TRBV6-3	NA	NA	CASKRQGSYEQYF	TGTGCCAGCAAACGTCAAGGGTCCTACGAGCAGTACTTC
TRBJ1-5	TRBV28	once	NA	CASRAKQSQHF	TGTGCCAGCAGGGCTAAGCAGTCCCAGCATTTT
TRBJ2-1	TRBV5-1	many	NA	CASSLAGVNEQFF	TGCGCCAGCAGCTTGGCAGGGGTTAATGAGCAGTTCTTC
TRBJ1-5	TRBV19	NA	NA	CASSIEQANQPQHF	TGTGCCAGTAGTATAGAACAGGCCAATCAGCCCCAGCATTTT
TRBJ1-4	TRBV12-3/TRBV12-4	NA	NA	CASSSTVLELFF	TGTGCCAGCAGTTCGACAGTTTTGGAACTGTTTTTT
TRBJ2-1	TRBV11-2	NA	TRBD2	CASSQALLAGRNNEQFF	TGTGCCAGCAGCCAAGCGCTACTAGCGGGGCGAAACAATGAGCAGTTCTTC
TRBJ1-5	TRBV7-2	NA	NA	CASSTGHAFPNQPQHF	TGTGCCAGCAGCACAGGGCACGCTTTCCCAAATCAGCCCCAGCATTTT
TRBJ2-2	TRBV15	many	NA	CATSREWLLNTGELFF	TGTGCCACCAGCAGAGAGTGGCTTCTGAACACCGGGGAGCTGTTTTTT
TRBJ1-4	TRBV12-3/TRBV12-4	NA	NA	CASSLGSSPNEKLFF	TGTGCCAGCAGTTTAGGCAGCTCCCCTAATGAAAAACTGTTTTTT
TRBJ2-2	TRBV5-5	many	NA	CASSSNRRSAPGELFF	TGTGCCAGCAGCTCAAACCGGCGGAGCGCCCCCGGGGAGCTGTTTTTT
TRBJ2-1	TRBV14	NA	NA	CASSPLQGRAFLNEQFF	TGTGCCAGCAGCCCCCTACAGGGTAGGGCTTTTCTGAATGAGCAGTTCTTC
TRBJ1-2	TRBV3-1	NA	NA	CASSPFSGQGYGYTF	TGTGCCAGCAGCCCCTTTTCCGGGCAGGGGTACGGCTACACCTTC
TRBJ1-4	TRBV7-6	few	NA	CASSPGGTRNEKLFF	TGTGCCAGCAGCCCCGGCGGGACGAGGAATGAAAAACTGTTTTTT
TRBJ2-7	TRBV6-6	few	NA	CASSQWTGSYEQYF	TGTGCCAGCAGTCAGTGGACCGGCTCCTACGAGCAGTACTTC
TRBJ2-2	TRBV7-2	NA	TRBD2	CASSYDPRTSGAGELFF	TGTGCCAGCAGTTACGACCCCCGGACTAGCGGGGCCGGGGAGCTGTTTTTT
TRBJ2-5	TRBV7-2	once	NA	CASSFGRAGTQYF	TGTGCCAGCAGCTTTGGACGCGCAGGAACCCAGTACTTC
TRBJ1-1	TRBV27	NA	NA	CASSPRSGAMNTEAFF	TGTGCCAGCAGTCCTCGTTCGGGGGCCATGAACACTGAAGCTTTCTTT
TRBJ2-1	TRBV18	NA	NA	CASSPSSEQFF	TGTGCCAGCTCACCATCGTCCGAGCAGTTCTTC
TRBJ1-1	TRBV29-1	NA	NA	CSVGAGRNTEAFF	TGCAGCGTTGGCGCAGGGAGGAACACTGAAGCTTTCTTT
TRBJ2-1	TRBV6-5	many	TRBD2	CASSYSAGRTYNEQFF	TGTGCCAGCAGTTATTCAGCGGGGAGAACCTACAATGAGCAGTTCTTC
TRBJ1-2	TRBV6-5	NA	NA	CASPSGLTNYGYTF	TGTGCCAGCCCCTCCGGCCTCACCAACTATGGCTACACCTTC
TRBJ2-1	TRBV11-2	few	TRBD1	CASSQGDSSYNEQFF	TGTGCCAGCAGCCAGGGGGACAGCTCCTACAATGAGCAGTTCTTC
TRBJ2-1	TRBV5-4	few	TRBD1	CASSLGQGRSYNEQFF	TGTGCCAGCAGCCTGGGACAGGGCCGCTCCTACAATGAGCAGTTCTTC
TRBJ2-1	TRBV9	many	TRBD2	CASSVLAGINEQFF	TGTGCCAGCAGCGTCCTAGCGGGGATCAATGAGCAGTTCTTC